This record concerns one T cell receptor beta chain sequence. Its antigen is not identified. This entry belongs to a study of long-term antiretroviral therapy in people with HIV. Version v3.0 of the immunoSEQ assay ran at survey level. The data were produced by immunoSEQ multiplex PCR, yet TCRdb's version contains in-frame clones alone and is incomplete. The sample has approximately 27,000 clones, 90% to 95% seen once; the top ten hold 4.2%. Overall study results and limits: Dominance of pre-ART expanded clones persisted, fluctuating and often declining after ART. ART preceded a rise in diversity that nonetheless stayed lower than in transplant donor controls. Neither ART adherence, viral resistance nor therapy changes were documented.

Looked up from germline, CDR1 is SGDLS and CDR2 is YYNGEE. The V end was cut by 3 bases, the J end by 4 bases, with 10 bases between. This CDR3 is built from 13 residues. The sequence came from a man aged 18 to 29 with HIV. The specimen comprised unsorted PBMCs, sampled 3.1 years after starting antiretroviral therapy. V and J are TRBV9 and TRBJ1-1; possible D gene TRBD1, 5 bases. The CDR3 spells CASSDTGTTEAFF. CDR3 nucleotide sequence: TGTGCCAGCAGCGATACAGGTACCACTGAAGCTTTCTTT.